This TCR beta chain emerged from a study of shared clonotypes between healthy human individuals. V was trimmed by 1 base and J by 7 bases, leaving 16 bases between them. This CDR3 has 15 residues. Germline-derived CDR1 and CDR2 are MDHEN and SYDVKM. Libraries were prepared by immunoSEQ multiplex PCR; TCRdb keeps only in-frame clonotypes and omits some of them. The table records more than 400,000 clones, roughly 80% of them present only once. This receptor was taken from a woman aged 40-49 years in good health. Some clones in this sample may be carry-over from other donors' samples. Sequenced input: PBMCs. V is TRBV28 and J is TRBJ1-2; a possible D gene is TRBD1 (5 bases). CDR3 protein: CASSLSTPAGGGYTF. The CDR3 coding sequence is TGTGCCAGCAGTTTATCGACCCCCGCCGGGGGTGGCTACACCTTC.